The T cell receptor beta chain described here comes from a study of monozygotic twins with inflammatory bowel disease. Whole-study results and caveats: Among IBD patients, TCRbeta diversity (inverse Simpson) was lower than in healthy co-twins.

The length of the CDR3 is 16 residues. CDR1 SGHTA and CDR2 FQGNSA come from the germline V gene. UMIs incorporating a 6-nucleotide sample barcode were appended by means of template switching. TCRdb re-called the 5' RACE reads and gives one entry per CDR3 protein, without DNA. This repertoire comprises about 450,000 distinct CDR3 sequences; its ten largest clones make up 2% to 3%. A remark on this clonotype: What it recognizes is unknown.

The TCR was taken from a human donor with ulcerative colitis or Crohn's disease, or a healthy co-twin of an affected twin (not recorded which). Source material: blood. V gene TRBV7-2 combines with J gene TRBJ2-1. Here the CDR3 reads CASSLAVTSSYNEQFF.